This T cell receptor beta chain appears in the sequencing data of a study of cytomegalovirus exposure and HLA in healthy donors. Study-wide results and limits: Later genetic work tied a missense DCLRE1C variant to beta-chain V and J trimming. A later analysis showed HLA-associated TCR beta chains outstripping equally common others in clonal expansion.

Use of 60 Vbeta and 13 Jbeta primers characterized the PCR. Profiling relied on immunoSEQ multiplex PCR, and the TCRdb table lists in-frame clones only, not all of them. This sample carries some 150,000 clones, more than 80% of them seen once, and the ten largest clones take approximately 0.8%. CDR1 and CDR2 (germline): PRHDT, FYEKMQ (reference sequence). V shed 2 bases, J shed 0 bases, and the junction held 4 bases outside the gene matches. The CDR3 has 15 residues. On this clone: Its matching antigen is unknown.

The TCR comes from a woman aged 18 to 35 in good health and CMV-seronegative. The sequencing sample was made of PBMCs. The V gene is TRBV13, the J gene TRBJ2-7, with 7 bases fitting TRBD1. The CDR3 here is CASSLTRDSSYEQYF. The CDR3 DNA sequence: TGTGCCAGCAGCTTAACCCGGGACAGCTCCTACGAGCAGTACTTC.